This T cell receptor beta chain was identified in a study of shared clonotypes between healthy human individuals. TCRdb keeps only in-frame clones here, not all; method: immunoSEQ multiplex PCR. Here the sample spans fewer than 850,000 clones, 90% being singletons. This clonotype was sampled from a man aged 18 to 30 in good health. Some clones in this sample may be carry-over from other donors' samples. The specimen was memory CD8+ T cells from PBMCs. Noted subset: CD45RO+ cells pooled with CCR7-negative TemRA cells.

This chain's CDR3 is CASSQEGGGGDEQYF. The CDR3 nucleotides are TGCGCCAGCAGCCAAGAGGGGGGAGGGGGAGACGAGCAGTACTTC. V gene TRBV4-1 combines with J gene TRBJ2-7, with D tentatively TRBD2 (7 bases). The CDR3 has 15 residues. The germline CDR1 and CDR2 sequences are MGHRA and YSYEKL. V was trimmed by 0 bases and J by 5 bases, leaving 14 bases between them.